This T cell receptor (beta chain) was sequenced for a study of post-analysis software for immune sequencing data. Overall study: Patients had relapsing-remitting, secondary progressive or progressive-relapsing multiple sclerosis; some lacked subtype.

A few counts support this clonotype. Its antigen is not identified. Study-wide results and caveats: Patients used several TRBV segments, including TRBV5-6, TRBV5-1 and TRBV20-1, more often than controls. The F measure placed samples prepared in the same batch into strongly shared clusters. Those with multiple sclerosis, the patient group, showed significantly lower normalized Chao1 diversity than controls.

V shed 9 bases and J shed 10 bases, with 15 bases lying between them. The germline gives CDR1 KGHDR, CDR2 SFDVKD. The CDR3 has 13 residues. Presence of unique molecular identifiers characterized the TCR beta cDNA libraries. T cells numbering 1 to 10 million yielded roughly 0.5 million cDNA molecules. From the PCR reads, TCRdb called clonotypes with MiXCR, one entry per CDR3 protein. The sample gives roughly 430,000 distinct CDR3 sequences, roughly 40% of which show up once; approximately 7.7% is in the top ten. The chain employs TRBV24-1 and TRBJ1-6; D ambiguous. This TCR was recovered from a girl aged 2-10 years with multiple sclerosis. The material sequenced was blood. Here the CDR3 reads CATQHGESSPLHF. The CDR3, as DNA: TGTGCCACCCAACATGGGGAATCCTCACCCCTCCACTTT.